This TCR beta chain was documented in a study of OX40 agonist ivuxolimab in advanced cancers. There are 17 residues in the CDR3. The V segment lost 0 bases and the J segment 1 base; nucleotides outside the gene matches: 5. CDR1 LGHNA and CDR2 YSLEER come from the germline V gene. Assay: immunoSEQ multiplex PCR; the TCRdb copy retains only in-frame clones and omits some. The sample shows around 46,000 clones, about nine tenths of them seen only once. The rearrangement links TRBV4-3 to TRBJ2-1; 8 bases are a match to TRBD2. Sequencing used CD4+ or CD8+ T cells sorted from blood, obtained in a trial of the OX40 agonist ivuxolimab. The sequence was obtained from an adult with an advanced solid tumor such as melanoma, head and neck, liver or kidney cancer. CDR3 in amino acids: CASSQDLIAGSYNEQFF. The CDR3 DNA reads TGCGCCAGCAGCCAAGATCTAATAGCGGGGTCCTACAATGAGCAGTTCTTC.